This T cell receptor (beta chain) was recovered during a study of OX40 agonist ivuxolimab in advanced cancers. Study context: Dose-escalation patients' cancers were hepatocellular carcinoma, melanoma, renal cell or head and neck cancer. A mean age of around 66 years, range roughly 23 to 85, was recorded, and over 65% were male.

Germline-derived CDR1 and CDR2 are SEHNR and FQNEAQ (reference sequence). This CDR3 region has 15 residues. Trimming removed 3 bases at V and 1 base at J, with 12 bases between. Method: immunoSEQ multiplex PCR; TCRdb's copy keeps in-frame clones and lacks some. The table lists tens of thousands of clones, about 92% of them singletons. The material was CD4+ or CD8+ T cells sorted from blood, obtained in a trial of the OX40 agonist ivuxolimab. The chain is built from TRBV7-9 and TRBJ2-5; weak D call: TRBD1 (6 bases). This clonotype was obtained from an adult with an advanced solid tumor such as melanoma, head and neck, liver or kidney cancer. The CDR3, as DNA: TGTGCCAGCAGCTTGTTGACAGGAGCCCAAGAGACCCAGTACTTC. It translates to CASSLLTGAQETQYF.